These 11 T cell receptor beta chains were all obtained from the same sample, sequenced in a study of blood T cell repertoires in COVID-19. Libraries were prepared by immunoSEQ multiplex PCR; TCRdb keeps only in-frame clonotypes and omits some of them. Of about 410,000 clones in the sample, roughly 91% are singletons; the top ten hold 0.6% to 0.7%. Input material: PBMCs or T cells enriched from blood (not recorded which). The receptors originated from a man younger than 35 who had recovered from COVID-19.

V is TRBV28 and J is TRBJ2-1; tentative D call: TRBD2 (5 bases). The CDR3 spans 14 residues. V gave up 3 bases and J gave up 3 bases, with 9 bases separating them. The germline gives CDR1 MDHEN, CDR2 SYDVKM. Written as DNA, the CDR3 is TGTGCCAGCAGTTTCGGGAATAACTACAATGAGCAGTTCTTC. Translation: CASSFGNNYNEQFF.

V is TRBV9 and J is TRBJ1-5, with TRBD1 identical over 8 bases. The CDR3 sequence is 15 residues long. The V and J ends lost 4 bases and 2 bases, in that order; junction bases with no gene match: 5. Germline loops: CDR1 SGDLS, CDR2 YYNGEE. CDR3 in DNA: TGTGCCAGCAGCTCGACAGGGGACGGCAATCAGCCCCAGCATTTT. It translates to CASSSTGDGNQPQHF.

The chain joins TRBV7-3 to TRBJ1-2, with D tentatively TRBD1 (6 bases). V was pared by 5 bases and J by 3 bases, with 13 bases between. CDR1 is SGHTA and CDR2 is FQGTGA in the germline V gene. There are 14 residues in the CDR3. CDR3 sequence reads: CASSRKTGYYGYTF. The CDR3 nucleotides read TGTGCCAGCAGCCGGAAAACAGGGTACTATGGCTACACCTTC.

DNA for the CDR3: TGCGCCAGCACGGTGACAGGGCTGAATGAAAAACTGTTTTTT. Its protein product is CASTVTGLNEKLFF. V gene TRBV5-1 combines with J gene TRBJ1-4, with TRBD1 identical over 7 bases. The V gene end was trimmed by 6 bases and the J gene end by 5 bases; junction bases not matched to a gene: 7. This CDR3 region has 14 residues. Per the germline V gene, CDR1 is SGHRS and CDR2 is YFSETQ.

The count of this clone is one. The V call is TRBV28, the J call TRBJ2-1; D possibly corresponds to TRBD2 (6 bases). CDR1 and CDR2 (germline): MDHEN, SYDVKM. The ends were cut back, 4 bases at V and 8 bases at J, with 12 bases in the middle. This CDR3 contains 13 residues. CDR3 DNA sequence: TGTGCCAGCAGTTCTAGACTAGTCCATGAGCAGTTCTTC. Encoded protein: CASSSRLVHEQFF.

This clone was seen only once. The V call is TRBV2, the J call TRBJ2-7, with 10 bases identical to TRBD1. V was pared by 8 bases and J by 2 bases, with 12 bases of the junction left unmatched. The CDR3 is made up of 16 amino acids. Looked up from germline, CDR1 is SNHLY and CDR2 is FYNNEI. CDR3 sequence reads: CASQNSAGTGAYEQYF. The CDR3 DNA reads as TGTGCCAGCCAGAATTCCGCCGGGACAGGGGCCTACGAGCAGTACTTC.

The rearrangement uses TRBV19 and TRBJ1-5; D unresolved. Per the germline V gene, CDR1 is LNHDA and CDR2 is SQIVND (reference sequence). The CDR3 is made up of 15 amino acids. V was trimmed by 5 bases and J by 0 bases, leaving 11 bases between them. Written as DNA, the CDR3 is TGTGCCAGTAGTTACCCCCGGTATAGCAATCAGCCCCAGCATTTT. This codes for CASSYPRYSNQPQHF.

The chain employs TRBV29-1 and TRBJ2-1; a possible D gene is TRBD2 (6 bases). V lost 4 bases and J lost 4, with 11 bases in between. The CDR3 has 13 residues. Germline CDR1 and CDR2: SQVTM and ANQGSEA. CDR3 in DNA: TGCAGCGTTGGCGGGAATCCTTACAATGAGCAGTTCTTC. Protein: CSVGGNPYNEQFF.

The V call is TRBV28, the J call TRBJ1-1; TRBD1 aligns across 7 bases. The CDR3 runs 14 residues. Per germline, CDR1 MDHEN and CDR2 SYDVKM. The junction had 6 bases not matched to a gene; V was cut back by 6 bases and J by 2 bases. The CDR3 protein is CASSETGVNTEAFF. The CDR3 DNA is TGTGCCAGCAGCGAAACAGGGGTTAACACTGAAGCTTTCTTT.

The table lists this clone with a count of one. The chain recombines TRBV18 with TRBJ1-1; no clear D gene. CDR3 length: 15 residues. Germline values: CDR1 KGHSH, CDR2 LQKENI. V lost 1 base, J lost 1 base, and 10 bases lay in between. The CDR3 here is CASSPQLAGNTEAFF. In DNA, the CDR3 is TGTGCCAGCTCACCACAACTGGCGGGGAACACTGAAGCTTTCTTT.

The chain uses TRBV28 and TRBJ2-2; 10 bases align to TRBD1. Germline trimming cut 3 bases from V and 3 bases from J; bases unmatched to any gene: 4. The length of the CDR3 is 16 residues. Germline-derived CDR1 and CDR2 are MDHEN and SYDVKM. In nucleotides, the CDR3 is TGTGCCAGCAGTTTTCTCGGACAGGGGGACACCGGGGAGCTGTTTTTT. Protein sequence: CASSFLGQGDTGELFF.